Described below is a single T cell receptor (beta chain) sequence and its context. This sample stems from a study of blood T cell repertoires in COVID-19. V shed 1 base and J 5 bases; nucleotides not matched to a gene: 3. Germline-derived CDR1 and CDR2 are SGHTA and FQGTGA. CDR3 length: 15 residues. The protocol was immunoSEQ multiplex PCR, while the TCRdb copy is restricted to in-frame clones and leaves out a portion. The table has roughly 140,000 clones, 84% seen once. Study members were between about 18 and 100 years old and lived in about two dozen US regions. The chain joins TRBV7-3 to TRBJ2-1, with 9 bases lining up with TRBD2. Input material: PBMCs or T cells enriched from blood (not recorded which). This TCR was recovered from a man in his fifties in a cohort exposed to, infected with or recovered from COVID-19 (not recorded which). DNA for the CDR3: TGTGCCAGCAGCTTAATAGCGGGAGAGAACAATGAGCAGTTCTTC. Protein sequence: CASSLIAGENNEQFF.